These T cell receptor beta chains were read from a single sample in a study of T cell responses to AZD1222 COVID-19 vaccine. Generated by immunoSEQ multiplex PCR, the TCRdb table keeps only in-frame clones and is missing some. Seen here are approximately 100,000 clones, 85% observed once, and the top ten hold more than 3.5%. This sample comprised peripheral blood, obtained 28 days after the second AZD1222 dose. The receptor set was obtained from an adult who received the AZD1222 COVID-19 vaccine. The CDR3 runs from the conserved cysteine through the conserved F or W. A D gene is named only where the DNA matches it firmly.

d_call cdr3_length j_call v_call cdr3_aa
TRBD1 17 TRBJ1-1 TRBV30 CAWSARHLGQGNTEAFF
- 12 TRBJ1-3 TRBV7-9 CASSPTGNTIYF
- 12 TRBJ1-1 TRBV19 CASSIGRAEAFF
- 14 TRBJ1-5 TRBV2 CASSPQVVSQPQHF
- 14 TRBJ1-2 TRBV6-5 CASSHKAGGGGYTF
- 17 TRBJ1-5 TRBV7-9 CASSLDGARDSNQPQHF
- 15 TRBJ2-2 TRBV18 CASSLSSDSTGELFF
- 14 TRBJ2-5 TRBV23-1 CASSQVPLGETQYF
TRBD1 14 TRBJ2-1 TRBV5-1 CASSLRDRGNEQFF
- 13 TRBJ1-2 TRBV7-2 CASSARTDYGYTF
- 14 TRBJ2-3 TRBV6-5 CASQVLSSTDTQYF